The clone carrying this TCR beta chain occurred many times. Its antigen is not identified. TCRdb reprocessed the PCR reads with MiXCR, giving one entry per CDR3 protein. The sample holds more than 85,000 distinct CDR3 sequences; 35% are singletons and the top ten take 9.7%. This sample is drawn from a study of molecular identifiers for immune sequencing clone quantification. Whole-study results and caveats: Over 99% of effector molecules, yet under 1% of naive-cell molecules, were held by clones above 20 RNA copies.

Per germline, CDR1 MDHEN and CDR2 SYDVKM. The CDR3 covers 13 residues. V was trimmed by 6 bases and J by 3 bases, leaving 9 bases between them. The receptor was isolated from a human donor in good health. Some libraries in this study had Jurkat cell RNA spiked in. What was sequenced was naive CD8+ T cells from blood, with Jurkat cell RNA spiked in. Subset given: FACS-sorted CD8+CD4-CCR7+CD45RA+ naive T cells. This rearrangement joins TRBV28 to TRBJ1-5; possibly TRBD1 for D (6 bases). This CDR3 reads CASSGQNNQPQHF. CDR3 bases: TGTGCCAGCAGCGGACAGAACAATCAGCCCCAGCATTTT.